The 5 T cell receptor beta chains reported below all come from one sample, sequenced in a study of PD-1 blockade in mismatch repair-deficient tumors. Data came from immunoSEQ multiplex PCR; TCRdb stores just in-frame clones and leaves some out. The profile shows tens of thousands of clones, approximately 83% of them singletons. Sequencing used PBMCs, obtained less than 40 weeks after starting pembrolizumab. The origin of the receptors is an adult with mismatch repair-deficient cancer.

This clone occurred a few times. The V call is TRBV5-4, the J call TRBJ2-1, with D tentatively TRBD2 (6 bases). This CDR3 has 13 amino acids. Germline values: CDR1 SGHNT, CDR2 YYREEE (reference sequence). V shed 4 bases and J shed 3 bases, with 8 bases lying between them. The CDR3 region has the DNA TGTGCCAGCAGCGGGAGGAACTACAATGAGCAGTTCTTC. Translation: CASSGRNYNEQFF.

This clone was recorded only once. The chain uses TRBV10-2 and TRBJ2-2, with TRBD2 matching 8 bases. CDR1 WSHSY and CDR2 SAAADI come from the germline V gene. The CDR3 length is 15 residues. V shed 5 bases, J shed 4 bases, and the junction held 6 bases outside the gene matches. Written as DNA, the CDR3 is TGCGCCAGCAGTCGGACTAGCCAGGCCACCGGGGAGCTGTTTTTT. It translates to CASSRTSQATGELFF.

The genes are TRBV6-1 and TRBJ1-2; 7 bases agree with TRBD1. This CDR3 is 14 amino acids long. Germline assignment: CDR1 MNHNS and CDR2 SASEGT. Trimming at V came to 3 bases and at J to 4 bases, leaving 5 bases not matched to a gene. CDR3 sequence: CASSDLGTVYGYTF. CDR3 coding DNA: TGTGCCAGCAGTGACCTCGGGACAGTCTATGGCTACACCTTC.

The V and J genes are TRBV7-9 and TRBJ1-3, with D unclear. Trimming removed 5 bases from V and 4 bases from J, with 15 bases in between. The germline CDR1 and CDR2 sequences are SEHNR and FQNEAQ (reference sequence). The CDR3 consists of 15 residues. In nucleotides, the CDR3 is TGTGCCAGCAGCCCCCCGGGTCTCTCCGGAAACACCATATATTTT. It codes for CASSPPGLSGNTIYF.

This chain links TRBV5-1 with TRBJ1-1, with 12 bases identical to TRBD1. Losses at the gene ends were 5 bases for V and 5 bases for J; bases not matched to a gene: 7. This CDR3 region has 15 residues. Germline V lookup: CDR1 SGHRS, CDR2 YFSETQ. CDR3 loop: CASRGQGAPETEAFF. The DNA of the CDR3 is TGCGCCAGCAGGGGACAGGGGGCGCCGGAAACTGAAGCTTTCTTT.